The rows below give T cell receptor beta chains drawn from one sample of a study of somatic mutations in cytotoxic T cells in rheumatoid arthritis. Sequenced by immunoSEQ multiplex PCR; TCRdb stores in-frame clones only, minus some. The data show approximately 18,000 clones, with 70% to 80% seen just once and roughly 5% held by the top ten. Sequenced: CD8+ T cells sorted from blood. The receptors here all came from a man between 60 and 75 years old in good health. Each CDR3 is given with its conserved first and last residue. Fields, in order: V gene, J gene, clone size, D gene, CDR3 protein, CDR3 DNA. A D gene is named only where the DNA matches it firmly. The size of a clone is reported for some rows only, either as once, few or many, or as a class for expanded clones.

v_gene: TRBV7-8; j_gene: TRBJ2-3; abundance: .; d_gene: .; CDR3aa: CASSPGGTDTQYF; CDR3nt: TGTGCCAGCAGCCCAGGGGGCACAGATACGCAGTATTTT
v_gene: TRBV19; j_gene: TRBJ2-1; abundance: .; d_gene: TRBD2; CDR3aa: CASSISGGSSYNEQFF; CDR3nt: TGTGCCAGTAGTATCAGCGGGGGGAGCTCCTACAATGAGCAGTTCTTC
v_gene: TRBV27; j_gene: TRBJ2-2; abundance: .; d_gene: .; CDR3aa: CASSQATGELFF; CDR3nt: TGTGCCAGCAGTCAGGCCACCGGGGAGCTGTTTTTT
v_gene: TRBV6-4; j_gene: TRBJ1-6; abundance: large; d_gene: .; CDR3aa: CASSDSGQPNSPLHF; CDR3nt: TGTGCCAGCAGTGACTCAGGACAGCCAAATTCACCCCTCCACTTT
v_gene: TRBV9; j_gene: TRBJ2-1; abundance: once; d_gene: TRBD1; CDR3aa: CASSVGDRGRNEQFF; CDR3nt: TGTGCCAGCAGCGTAGGGGACAGGGGGCGGAATGAGCAGTTCTTC
v_gene: TRBV7-8; j_gene: TRBJ2-7; abundance: once; d_gene: TRBD1; CDR3aa: CASSPTSGTGRSEQYF; CDR3nt: TGTGCCAGCAGCCCAACCAGCGGGACAGGGCGATCCGAGCAGTACTTC
v_gene: TRBV11-2; j_gene: TRBJ2-1; abundance: .; d_gene: .; CDR3aa: CASTQRGGDEQFF; CDR3nt: TGTGCCAGCACCCAAAGGGGAGGAGATGAGCAGTTCTTC
v_gene: TRBV11-2; j_gene: TRBJ2-4; abundance: .; d_gene: TRBD1; CDR3aa: CASSLETGMAKNIQYF; CDR3nt: TGTGCCAGCAGCTTAGAGACAGGGATGGCCAAAAACATTCAGTACTTC
v_gene: TRBV4-3; j_gene: TRBJ2-1; abundance: .; d_gene: .; CDR3aa: CASSQDIPGATNVEQFF; CDR3nt: TGCGCCAGCAGCCAAGATATACCGGGAGCAACCAACGTTGAGCAGTTCTTC
v_gene: TRBV14; j_gene: TRBJ2-3; abundance: .; d_gene: .; CDR3aa: CASSLTGLKVGTDTQYF; CDR3nt: TGTGCCAGCAGCCTCACAGGGTTGAAGGTTGGCACAGATACGCAGTATTTT
v_gene: TRBV7-6; j_gene: TRBJ2-1; abundance: .; d_gene: .; CDR3aa: CASHGGRVNEQFF; CDR3nt: TGTGCCAGCCACGGGGGGCGGGTCAATGAGCAGTTCTTC
v_gene: TRBV11-2; j_gene: TRBJ2-3; abundance: .; d_gene: .; CDR3aa: CASSAASNRVTDTQYF; CDR3nt: TGTGCCAGCAGCGCCGCTAGTAACCGGGTTACAGATACGCAGTATTTT
v_gene: TRBV6-5; j_gene: TRBJ2-7; abundance: once; d_gene: .; CDR3aa: CASSQTGRGEQYF; CDR3nt: TGTGCCAGCAGCCAGACAGGCCGCGGCGAGCAGTACTTC
v_gene: TRBV14; j_gene: TRBJ2-3; abundance: once; d_gene: .; CDR3aa: CASSQDIGSDTQYF; CDR3nt: TGTGCCAGCAGCCAAGATATCGGTTCAGATACGCAGTATTTT
v_gene: TRBV7-8; j_gene: TRBJ2-3; abundance: once; d_gene: .; CDR3aa: CASSYSSVVGTDTQYF; CDR3nt: TGTGCCAGCAGCTATAGCAGTGTTGTGGGCACAGATACGCAGTATTTT
v_gene: TRBV7-9; j_gene: TRBJ1-4; abundance: once; d_gene: .; CDR3aa: CASSDGGVQKANEKLFF; CDR3nt: TGTGCCAGCAGCGACGGGGGAGTTCAGAAAGCTAATGAAAAACTGTTTTTT
v_gene: TRBV6-5; j_gene: TRBJ2-1; abundance: .; d_gene: TRBD2; CDR3aa: CASSSGGTNEQFF; CDR3nt: TGTGCCAGCAGTTCGGGAGGGACCAATGAGCAGTTCTTC
v_gene: TRBV19; j_gene: TRBJ1-2; abundance: .; d_gene: .; CDR3aa: CASSITGLTAYGYTF; CDR3nt: TGTGCCAGTAGTATCACAGGGTTGACGGCCTATGGCTACACCTTC
v_gene: TRBV11-2; j_gene: TRBJ2-2; abundance: .; d_gene: TRBD1; CDR3aa: CASCAGGTGELFF; CDR3nt: TGTGCCAGCTGCGCAGGGGGCACCGGGGAGCTGTTTTTT
v_gene: TRBV6-5; j_gene: TRBJ2-7; abundance: .; d_gene: TRBD1; CDR3aa: CASSYSWTGGFDEQYF; CDR3nt: TGTGCCAGCAGTTACTCCTGGACAGGGGGTTTCGACGAGCAGTACTTC
v_gene: TRBV29-1; j_gene: TRBJ2-3; abundance: once; d_gene: TRBD2; CDR3aa: CSVELGTSGMDTQYF; CDR3nt: TGCAGCGTTGAACTCGGGACTAGCGGGATGGATACGCAGTATTTT
v_gene: TRBV19; j_gene: TRBJ2-7; abundance: once; d_gene: .; CDR3aa: CASSIGRNTFYEQYF; CDR3nt: TGTGCCAGTAGTATAGGGAGAAATACGTTCTACGAGCAGTACTTC
v_gene: TRBV7-6; j_gene: TRBJ1-4; abundance: .; d_gene: .; CDR3aa: CASSRNSWVSGEKLFF; CDR3nt: TGTGCCAGCAGCCGGAATTCTTGGGTTTCGGGAGAAAAACTGTTTTTT
v_gene: TRBV6-5; j_gene: TRBJ1-4; abundance: .; d_gene: .; CDR3aa: CASSYSTPNLHEKLFF; CDR3nt: TGTGCCAGCAGTTACTCGACTCCGAACCTGCATGAAAAACTGTTTTTT
v_gene: TRBV15; j_gene: TRBJ2-5; abundance: few; d_gene: TRBD1; CDR3aa: CATSRRKGQRPMYQETQYF; CDR3nt: TGTGCCACCAGCAGGCGAAAGGGACAGAGACCTATGTACCAAGAGACCCAGTACTTC
v_gene: TRBV19; j_gene: TRBJ1-6; abundance: .; d_gene: .; CDR3aa: CASSRGAGDYSPLHF; CDR3nt: TGTGCCAGTAGTAGAGGGGCAGGGGATTATTCACCCCTCCACTTT
v_gene: TRBV29-1; j_gene: TRBJ2-2; abundance: few; d_gene: .; CDR3aa: CSVESTNTGELFF; CDR3nt: TGCAGCGTTGAGTCCACGAACACCGGGGAGCTGTTTTTT
v_gene: TRBV6-6; j_gene: TRBJ1-2; abundance: few; d_gene: TRBD1; CDR3aa: CASSYSSGGVTYGYTF; CDR3nt: TGTGCCAGCAGTTACTCGTCAGGGGGAGTAACCTATGGCTACACCTTC
v_gene: TRBV27; j_gene: TRBJ2-7; abundance: .; d_gene: TRBD2; CDR3aa: CASSPTSGRAYEQYF; CDR3nt: TGTGCCAGCAGTCCTACTAGCGGGAGGGCCTACGAGCAGTACTTC
v_gene: TRBV6-5; j_gene: TRBJ2-7; abundance: few; d_gene: TRBD2; CDR3aa: CASSTGTGGFYEQYF; CDR3nt: TGTGCCAGCAGTACCGGAACGGGGGGGTTCTACGAGCAGTACTTC
v_gene: TRBV18; j_gene: TRBJ2-1; abundance: .; d_gene: TRBD2; CDR3aa: CASSLGTSGRNNEQFF; CDR3nt: TGTGCCAGCTCACTCGGGACTAGCGGGAGGAACAATGAGCAGTTCTTC
v_gene: TRBV2; j_gene: TRBJ1-2; abundance: .; d_gene: .; CDR3aa: CASSEAPGVRIYGYTF; CDR3nt: TGTGCCAGCAGTGAAGCGCCAGGGGTTAGGATCTATGGCTACACCTTC
v_gene: TRBV13; j_gene: TRBJ1-2; abundance: .; d_gene: .; CDR3aa: CASSLDAGRFVGYTF; CDR3nt: TGTGCCAGCAGCTTAGATGCAGGGAGGTTCGTCGGCTACACCTTC
v_gene: TRBV29-1; j_gene: TRBJ1-1; abundance: .; d_gene: TRBD1; CDR3aa: CSVEDLRGQGAYTEAFF; CDR3nt: TGCAGCGTTGAAGATCTTAGAGGACAGGGGGCGTACACTGAAGCTTTCTTT
v_gene: TRBV7-7; j_gene: TRBJ2-3; abundance: few; d_gene: TRBD2; CDR3aa: CASSPRLAFRTDTQYF; CDR3nt: TGTGCCAGCAGCCCACGACTAGCGTTCCGCACAGATACGCAGTATTTT
v_gene: TRBV10-2; j_gene: TRBJ2-1; abundance: .; d_gene: .; CDR3aa: CASGHLSSYNEQFF; CDR3nt: TGCGCCAGCGGTCACTTGAGCTCCTACAATGAGCAGTTCTTC
v_gene: TRBV7-8; j_gene: TRBJ2-5; abundance: .; d_gene: TRBD2; CDR3aa: CASSFGWRGASEETQYF; CDR3nt: TGTGCCAGCAGCTTCGGTTGGCGGGGGGCCTCGGAAGAGACCCAGTACTTC
v_gene: TRBV27; j_gene: TRBJ1-4; abundance: .; d_gene: TRBD1; CDR3aa: CASRTTGTGIEKLFF; CDR3nt: TGTGCCAGCAGAACTACCGGGACAGGGATTGAAAAACTGTTTTTT
v_gene: TRBV6-5; j_gene: TRBJ2-7; abundance: few; d_gene: TRBD2; CDR3aa: CASSYSPGGTYEQYF; CDR3nt: TGTGCCAGCAGTTACTCTCCCGGGGGGACCTACGAGCAGTACTTC
v_gene: TRBV6-1; j_gene: TRBJ2-7; abundance: .; d_gene: TRBD2; CDR3aa: CASRGQRGIYEQYF; CDR3nt: TGTGCCAGCAGAGGGCAGCGGGGGATTTACGAGCAGTACTTC
v_gene: TRBV10-1; j_gene: TRBJ1-5; abundance: .; d_gene: TRBD1; CDR3aa: CASRSTGYSNQPQHF; CDR3nt: TGCGCCAGCAGATCGACAGGGTATAGCAATCAGCCCCAGCATTTT
v_gene: TRBV9; j_gene: TRBJ2-2; abundance: .; d_gene: .; CDR3aa: CASSGTGTGELFF; CDR3nt: TGTGCCAGCAGCGGAACGGGCACCGGGGAGCTGTTTTTT
v_gene: TRBV18; j_gene: TRBJ2-7; abundance: once; d_gene: TRBD1; CDR3aa: CASSPPEGARFYEQYF; CDR3nt: TGTGCCAGCTCACCACCCGAGGGGGCGCGCTTTTACGAGCAGTACTTC
v_gene: TRBV27; j_gene: TRBJ1-1; abundance: medium-sized; d_gene: .; CDR3aa: CASSLSFQGNTEAFF; CDR3nt: TGTGCCAGCAGTTTATCGTTCCAGGGGAACACTGAAGCTTTCTTT
v_gene: TRBV9; j_gene: TRBJ2-1; abundance: .; d_gene: TRBD1; CDR3aa: CASSFEGTGDDEQFF; CDR3nt: TGTGCCAGCAGCTTCGAGGGGACAGGGGATGATGAGCAGTTCTTC
v_gene: TRBV5-1; j_gene: TRBJ2-1; abundance: .; d_gene: .; CDR3aa: CASSPSYRVAYNEQFF; CDR3nt: TGCGCCAGCAGCCCTTCATACAGGGTCGCCTACAATGAGCAGTTCTTC
v_gene: TRBV7-8; j_gene: TRBJ1-1; abundance: few; d_gene: TRBD1; CDR3aa: CASSLPRQGYTEAFF; CDR3nt: TGTGCCAGCAGCTTACCGCGACAGGGGTACACTGAAGCTTTCTTT
v_gene: TRBV5-5; j_gene: TRBJ2-7; abundance: .; d_gene: .; CDR3aa: CASSLGQGSYEQYF; CDR3nt: TGTGCCAGCAGCTTGGGGCAGGGCTCCTACGAGCAGTACTTC